The source of this T cell receptor (beta chain) is a study of blood T cell repertoires in COVID-19. Across the study: From the United States, Italy and Spain came samples of acute and convalescent COVID-19. Sources were T cells, B-cell-depleted T cells, or PBMCs; the material itself was cDNA or gDNA.

In the authors' workflow: Amplified reference gene primers provided the basis for estimating nucleated cell counts. Profiling relied on immunoSEQ multiplex PCR, and the TCRdb table lists in-frame clones only, not all of them. V and J calls and clone size come straight from that table; D and trimming were deduced from the DNA. The data hold 65,000 to 100,000 clones, with approximately 81% observed a single time. A single count supports this clone. The V gene's germline CDR1 is LGHNA and CDR2 YSLEER. The V and J ends lost 1 base and 7 bases, in that order; junction bases with no gene match: 6. This CDR3 is built from 16 residues.

The sample consisted of peripheral blood. This rearrangement joins TRBV4-3 to TRBJ1-6; 8 nucleotides align to TRBD1. This clonotype was obtained from a woman of 80 years or more with acute or convalescent COVID-19. DNA of the CDR3: TGCGCCAGCAGCCAAGCTACAGGGGGACGGAATTCACCCCTCCACTTT. This translates into CASSQATGGRNSPLHF.